This T cell receptor (beta chain) was recovered during a study of CD8+CD57+ T cells in acquired aplastic anemia. The sample holds many counts of this clonotype. Genomic DNA, the template, was used for profiling of the TCR beta VDJ and CDR3. TCRdb independently ran MiXCR on the reads; one entry per CDR3 protein. The sample consists of about 120,000 distinct CDR3 sequences, 40% of them appearing once. V was trimmed by 5 bases and J by 5 bases, leaving 7 bases between them. The CDR3 extends over 12 amino acids. Looked up from germline, CDR1 is SGHTA and CDR2 is FQGNSA. CD8+CD57+ cell expansion had been shown by flow cytometry in patients chosen for sequencing.

The receptor was isolated from a human donor with aplastic anemia. Sequenced: sorted CD4+, CD8+, or CD8+CD57+ T cells (not recorded which) from PBMCs. The chain carries TRBV7-2 and TRBJ2-1; D call uncertain. CDR3 loop: CASSIQNNEQFF. CDR3 sequence (DNA): TGTGCCAGCAGCATACAAAACAATGAGCAGTTCTTC.